The subject of this entry is one TCR beta chain. CDR3 size: 16 residues. Trimming took 5 bases from V and 2 from J, leaving 18 bases between them. Germline CDR1 MNHNY, CDR2 SVGAGI (reference sequence). The data originate from a study of shared T cell receptors in the human thymus. Profiling relied on immunoSEQ multiplex PCR, and the TCRdb table lists in-frame clones only, not all of them. The sample includes 72,000 or so clones, 90% to 95% of them seen just once. This TCR was sampled from a human donor. This chain connects TRBV6-6 to TRBJ1-2; D gene uncertain. The sample was thymocytes. The CDR3 DNA is TGTGCCAGCAGTACTTCCCCGGGAAAGCCAAACTATGGCTACACCTTC. It encodes CASSTSPGKPNYGYTF.